These T cell receptor beta chains were read from a single sample in a study of cytomegalovirus exposure and HLA in healthy donors. Generated by immunoSEQ multiplex PCR, the TCRdb table keeps only in-frame clones and is missing some. The data hold about 310,000 clones, with approximately 88% observed a single time. Material for sequencing was PBMCs. The receptors derive from a man aged 25-40 years in good health and CMV-seronegative. Both conserved end residues are part of each CDR3. A D gene is named only where the DNA matches it firmly. Only some rows state a clone size, as once, few, many or a class for expanded clones.

TRBJ1-5 TRBD1 NA TRBV19 TGTGCCAGTAGTATGTTAGGGACAGGGAATAGCAATCAGCCCCAGCATTTT CASSMLGTGNSNQPQHF
TRBJ2-2 TRBD1 NA TRBV5-1 TGCGCCACAAAGGACAGGGATACCGGGGAGCTGTTTTTT CATKDRDTGELFF
TRBJ2-5 NA NA TRBV7-2 TGTGCCAGCAGCTTAGGCGTCCCGGAGACCCAGTACTTC CASSLGVPETQYF
TRBJ1-1 TRBD1 NA TRBV4-3 TGCGCCAGCAGCCAAGGGCAGGGGGCCGCTGAAGCTTTCTTT CASSQGQGAAEAFF
TRBJ1-2 NA NA TRBV6-5 TGTGCCAGCAGTTACTCGTCCCACCTAGCTAACTATGGCTACACCTTC CASSYSSHLANYGYTF
TRBJ1-6 TRBD1 NA TRBV5-4 TGTGCCAGCAGCCCGGGACAGGGAGCGAATTCACCCCTCCACTTT CASSPGQGANSPLHF
TRBJ2-2 NA once TRBV7-9 TGTGCCAGCAGCCCCTTTGCAGGGGTACGTTCTGGGGAGCTGTTTTTT CASSPFAGVRSGELFF
TRBJ2-1 TRBD2 NA TRBV27 TGTGCCAGCAGTCCAAGGGTTAGCGGGACGGGCTCCTACAATGAGCAGTTCTTC CASSPRVSGTGSYNEQFF
TRBJ2-1 TRBD2 NA TRBV11-2 TGTGCCAGCAGCTTAGATCTTAGCGGGGGACCCTACAATGAGCAGTTCTTC CASSLDLSGGPYNEQFF
TRBJ1-2 NA NA TRBV6-5 TGTGCCAGCAGTTACTGGCCAAATAACTATGGCTACACCTTC CASSYWPNNYGYTF
TRBJ2-3 TRBD2 NA TRBV12-5 TGTGCTAGTGGTTCCGCGGGGGACCCCACAGATACGCAGTATTTT CASGSAGDPTDTQYF
TRBJ2-5 NA NA TRBV4-3 TGCGCCAGCAGCCAAGGATCAAGGGGCGGCAAAGCGGAGACCCAGTACTTC CASSQGSRGGKAETQYF
TRBJ1-2 TRBD1 NA TRBV5-1 TGCGCCAGCAGAGACAGGGGGGACTATGGCTACACCTTC CASRDRGDYGYTF
TRBJ1-2 NA few TRBV5-4 TGTGCCAGCAGCCCCAGGGCCCGCTATGGCTACACCTTC CASSPRARYGYTF
TRBJ1-2 TRBD1 NA TRBV9 TGTGCCAGCAGCCAAGGGACAGGGTCATATGGCTACACCTTC CASSQGTGSYGYTF
TRBJ1-5 NA NA TRBV19 TGTGCCAGTAGTATAGATCGAGTGACAAGCAATCAGCCCCAGCATTTT CASSIDRVTSNQPQHF
TRBJ1-2 NA NA TRBV5-4 TGTGCCAGCAGCTTGGGACAGGTGCGTTTTGGCTACACCTTC CASSLGQVRFGYTF
TRBJ1-2 NA NA TRBV28 TGTGCCAGCAGATCAGACAGACCCTGGGATGGCTACACCTTC CASRSDRPWDGYTF
TRBJ2-3 TRBD2 NA TRBV5-1 TGCGCCAGCAGATTATCCGGGACTAGCGGGGTTACGCAGTATTTT CASRLSGTSGVTQYF
TRBJ1-2 TRBD1 NA TRBV9 TGTGCCAGCAGCGTAGCCCGGGACAGATATGGCTACACCTTC CASSVARDRYGYTF
TRBJ1-2 NA many TRBV6-4 TGTGCCAGCACCCCTGTGGCAGGGGAGGGCAGCGGCTACACCTTC CASTPVAGEGSGYTF
TRBJ2-3 NA NA TRBV10-1 TGCGCCAGCAGTGAGTCCCAGGGGCTCGTAGATACGCAGTATTTT CASSESQGLVDTQYF
TRBJ2-7 TRBD2 NA TRBV7-8 TGTGCCAGCAGCCCATGGACTAGCGGGGGATCGGACTACGAGCAGTACTTC CASSPWTSGGSDYEQYF
TRBJ1-1 NA NA TRBV25-1 TGTGCCAGCATATCCGGGGATGGAGTCCTGAACACTGAAGCTTTCTTT CASISGDGVLNTEAFF
TRBJ2-7 NA NA TRBV12-5 TGTGCTAGTGGCCAATACGGAGTGTCCCGGGAGCAGTACTTC CASGQYGVSREQYF
TRBJ2-5 NA NA TRBV6-5 TGTGCCAGTGAGATGTCAGGGCAAGAGACCCAGTACTTC CASEMSGQETQYF
TRBJ1-2 TRBD1 NA TRBV7-2 TGTGCCAGCAGCCACCGCCCGACAGGGAGCTATGGCTACACCTTC CASSHRPTGSYGYTF
TRBJ1-5 NA NA TRBV6-1 TGTGCCAGCAGTGATGGGGGGTGGGCCGTCTACCAGCCCCAGCATTTT CASSDGGWAVYQPQHF
TRBJ1-5 NA NA TRBV25-1 TGTGCCAGCAGTGATCTAGGGCAGGGATCAGTTCAGCCCCAGCATTTT CASSDLGQGSVQPQHF
TRBJ1-5 NA NA TRBV30 TGTGCCTGGAGTAAGGGCGGGCTAGCCCAGCATTTT CAWSKGGLAQHF
TRBJ2-6 NA NA TRBV19 TGTGCCAGTAGTATAGTCCGGGGAACTGGGGCCAACGTCCTGACTTTC CASSIVRGTGANVLTF
TRBJ1-2 NA NA TRBV19 TGTGCCAGTAGTATCTGGTCCGGTGCTAACTATGGCTACACCTTC CASSIWSGANYGYTF
TRBJ2-7 TRBD2 NA TRBV4-1 TGCGCCAGCAGCCAAGGGAGCGGGGGGCGGTTTAACGAGCAGTACTTC CASSQGSGGRFNEQYF
TRBJ2-7 TRBD1 NA TRBV29-1 TGCAGCGTCACAGGGGGCAGGGGCGAGCAGTACTTC CSVTGGRGEQYF
TRBJ2-7 NA NA TRBV7-9 TGTGCCAGCAGCTTTTTGGAGCAAAGGAGCTCCTACGAGCAGTACTTC CASSFLEQRSSYEQYF
TRBJ1-1 TRBD1 NA TRBV5-6 TGTGCCAGCAGCTTACCCGGACAGGCGAACACTGAAGCTTTCTTT CASSLPGQANTEAFF
TRBJ2-5 NA few TRBV7-9 TGTGCCAGCAGCGATCGGGACACCCCCTGGGAGACCCAGTACTTC CASSDRDTPWETQYF
TRBJ2-4 TRBD2 NA TRBV18 TGTGCCAGCTCACCACTTTGGAGCGGGGGGATAGTCAAAAACATTCAGTACTTC CASSPLWSGGIVKNIQYF
TRBJ2-5 TRBD2 once TRBV5-1 TGCGCCAGCAGCACCAATAGCGGGGTTCAAGAGACCCAGTACTTC CASSTNSGVQETQYF
TRBJ1-2 NA NA TRBV29-1 TGCAGCGTTGTTGTTGTGACAGCGAACTATGGCTACACCTTC CSVVVVTANYGYTF
TRBJ2-7 TRBD1 NA TRBV5-1 TGCGCCAGCAGCTTGGTGGACAGGGCCCACGAGCAGTACTTC CASSLVDRAHEQYF
TRBJ2-7 NA NA TRBV19 TGTGCCAGTAGTATAACTGAGGGCCTCGGCGAGCAGTACTTC CASSITEGLGEQYF
TRBJ2-7 NA NA TRBV25-1 TGTGCCAGCAGTGAGGGCGAGTCCGACGAGCAGTACTTC CASSEGESDEQYF
TRBJ2-7 TRBD1 NA TRBV6-5 TGTGCCAGCAGTTCCTACTCCCTAGGACAGGGCTACGAGCAGTACTTC CASSSYSLGQGYEQYF
TRBJ2-3 TRBD1 NA TRBV29-1 TGCAGCGTTGAAGACGCCGTTTACAGGGGGCGTATAGATACGCAGTATTTT CSVEDAVYRGRIDTQYF
TRBJ2-3 TRBD2 NA TRBV11-2 TGTGCCAGCAGCTCAGTCATCTCTAGCGGGGGGGCTTTAGATACGCAGTATTTT CASSSVISSGGALDTQYF
TRBJ2-3 TRBD2 NA TRBV18 TGTGCCAGCTCACCACTTCTCGGGACTAGCCGAGATACGCAGTATTTT CASSPLLGTSRDTQYF
TRBJ1-1 NA NA TRBV14 TGTGCCAGCAGCCGGGAGATCGTGAACACTGAAGCTTTCTTT CASSREIVNTEAFF
TRBJ2-7 NA NA TRBV2 TGTGCCAGCAGCCAAGAGAACTACGAGCAGTACTTC CASSQENYEQYF
TRBJ2-5 TRBD2 few TRBV11-2 TGTGCCAGCAGCTTGTCGGGACTAGCAGTAAACTTC CASSLSGLAVNF
TRBJ1-4 NA NA TRBV6-1 TGTGCCAGCAGTGAACAGGGGTTCCTTAATGAAAAACTGTTTTTT CASSEQGFLNEKLFF
TRBJ1-5 NA NA TRBV18 TGTGCCAGCTCACCTTTAGGAGACAATCAGCCCCAGCATTTT CASSPLGDNQPQHF
TRBJ2-7 NA NA TRBV6-6 TGTGCCAGCAGTTACTCATACAGTGAAGCCACCTACGAGCAGTACTTC CASSYSYSEATYEQYF
TRBJ2-3 TRBD2 NA TRBV4-3 TGCGCCAGCAGCCTACAGTCGGGGGGGACAGATACGCAGTATTTT CASSLQSGGTDTQYF
TRBJ2-3 TRBD2 NA TRBV6-4 TGTGCCAGCAGCCAGACTAGCGGGGTTACCACAGATACGCAGTATTTT CASSQTSGVTTDTQYF
TRBJ1-6 NA NA TRBV7-2 TGTGCCAGCAGCGTGGGACACCTCAATTCACCCCTCCACTTT CASSVGHLNSPLHF
TRBJ1-5 NA once TRBV15 TGTGCCACCAGCACATCCCGCGGGGGCAATCAGCCCCAGCATTTT CATSTSRGGNQPQHF
TRBJ1-6 TRBD1 NA TRBV6-6 TGTGCCAGCAGTTACTCCCCCGGGACAGGGAATTCACCCCTCCACTTT CASSYSPGTGNSPLHF
TRBJ2-1 TRBD2 NA TRBV5-6 TGTGCCAGCAGCTTTTGGGTAGCGGGGGGTAATGAGCAGTTCTTC CASSFWVAGGNEQFF